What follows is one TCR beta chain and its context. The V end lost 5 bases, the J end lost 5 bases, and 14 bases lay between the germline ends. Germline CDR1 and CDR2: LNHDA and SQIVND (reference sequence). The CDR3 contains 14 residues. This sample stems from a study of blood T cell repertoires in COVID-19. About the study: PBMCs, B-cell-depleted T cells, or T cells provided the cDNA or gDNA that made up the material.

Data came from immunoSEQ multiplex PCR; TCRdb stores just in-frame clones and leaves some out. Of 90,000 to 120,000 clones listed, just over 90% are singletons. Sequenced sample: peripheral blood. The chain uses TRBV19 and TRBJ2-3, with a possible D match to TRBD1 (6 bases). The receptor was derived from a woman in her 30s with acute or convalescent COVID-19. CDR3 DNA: TGTGCCAGTAGTCCCCAGGGGAGTGGAGATACGCAGTATTTT. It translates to CASSPQGSGDTQYF.